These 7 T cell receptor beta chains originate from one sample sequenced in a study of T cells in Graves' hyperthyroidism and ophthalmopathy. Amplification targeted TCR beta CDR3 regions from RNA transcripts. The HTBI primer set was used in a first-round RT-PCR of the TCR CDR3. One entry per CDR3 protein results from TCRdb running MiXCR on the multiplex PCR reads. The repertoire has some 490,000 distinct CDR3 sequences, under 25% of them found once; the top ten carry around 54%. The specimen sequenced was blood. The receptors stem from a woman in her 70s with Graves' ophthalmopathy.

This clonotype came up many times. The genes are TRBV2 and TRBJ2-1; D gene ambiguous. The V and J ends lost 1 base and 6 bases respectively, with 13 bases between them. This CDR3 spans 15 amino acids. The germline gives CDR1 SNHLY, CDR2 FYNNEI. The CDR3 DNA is TGTGCCAGCAGTGAAGTTCTAGGCGGCGGCAATGAGCAGTTCTTC. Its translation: CASSEVLGGGNEQFF.

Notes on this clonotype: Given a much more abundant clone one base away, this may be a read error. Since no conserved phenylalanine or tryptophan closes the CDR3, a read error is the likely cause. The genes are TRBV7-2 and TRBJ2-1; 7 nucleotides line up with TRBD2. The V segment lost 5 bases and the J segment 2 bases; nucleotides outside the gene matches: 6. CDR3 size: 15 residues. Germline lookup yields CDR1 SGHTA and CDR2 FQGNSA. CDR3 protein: CASSALGTTYNEQFL. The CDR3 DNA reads TGTGCCAGCAGCGCCCTCGGGACTACCTACAATGAGCAGTTCCTC.

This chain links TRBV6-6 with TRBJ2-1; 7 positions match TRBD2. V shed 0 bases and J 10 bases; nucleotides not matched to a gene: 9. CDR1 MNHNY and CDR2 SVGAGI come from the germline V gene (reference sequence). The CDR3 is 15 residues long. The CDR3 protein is CASSYSMASGREQFF. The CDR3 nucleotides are TGTGCCAGCAGTTACTCGATGGCTAGCGGTAGGGAGCAGTTCTTC.

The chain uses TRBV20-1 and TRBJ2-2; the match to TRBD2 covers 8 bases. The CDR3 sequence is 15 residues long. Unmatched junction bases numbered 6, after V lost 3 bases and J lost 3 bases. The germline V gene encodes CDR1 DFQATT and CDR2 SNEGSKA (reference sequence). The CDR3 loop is CSASLAGRDTGELFF. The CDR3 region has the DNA TGCAGTGCTAGTTTAGCCGGGAGGGACACCGGGGAGCTGTTTTTT.

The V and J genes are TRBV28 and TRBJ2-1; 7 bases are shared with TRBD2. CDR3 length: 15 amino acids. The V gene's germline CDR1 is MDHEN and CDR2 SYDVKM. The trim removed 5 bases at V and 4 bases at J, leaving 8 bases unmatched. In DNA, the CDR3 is TGTGCCAGCAGTCAGACTAGCCTCGGGTACAATGAGCAGTTCTTC. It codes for CASSQTSLGYNEQFF.

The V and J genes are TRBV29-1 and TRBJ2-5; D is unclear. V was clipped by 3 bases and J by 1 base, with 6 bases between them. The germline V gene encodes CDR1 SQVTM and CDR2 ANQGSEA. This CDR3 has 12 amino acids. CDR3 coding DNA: TGCAGCGTTGACCGGGCCCAAGAGACCCAGTACTTC. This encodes CSVDRAQETQYF.

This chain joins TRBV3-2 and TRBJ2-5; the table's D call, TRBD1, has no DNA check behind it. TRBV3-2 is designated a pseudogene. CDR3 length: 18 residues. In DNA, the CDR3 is TGTGCCAGCAGCCAAAGGGACAGGCGTCGGGAGGGCCAAGAGACCCAGTACTTC. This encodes CASSQRDRRREGQETQYF.